The subject of this entry is one TCR beta chain. These data belong to a study of blood T cell repertoires in COVID-19. Profiling relied on immunoSEQ multiplex PCR, and the TCRdb table lists in-frame clones only, not all of them. The sample holds about 240,000 clones; about 88% are singletons and the top ten take approximately 7.2%. This CDR3 has 13 amino acids. J gave up 11 bases and V 0 bases, and 9 bases lay outside the gene matches. The germline CDR1 and CDR2 sequences are SQVTM and ANQGSEA. The sequence was collected from a woman in her sixties or seventies with active or convalescent COVID-19. The chain links TRBV29-1 to TRBJ1-1, with TRBD1 matching 7 bases. The sequenced sample consisted of peripheral blood. The CDR3 protein is CSVEELGGESAFF. CDR3 in DNA: TGCAGCGTTGAAGAGTTAGGGGGCGAATCTGCTTTCTTT.